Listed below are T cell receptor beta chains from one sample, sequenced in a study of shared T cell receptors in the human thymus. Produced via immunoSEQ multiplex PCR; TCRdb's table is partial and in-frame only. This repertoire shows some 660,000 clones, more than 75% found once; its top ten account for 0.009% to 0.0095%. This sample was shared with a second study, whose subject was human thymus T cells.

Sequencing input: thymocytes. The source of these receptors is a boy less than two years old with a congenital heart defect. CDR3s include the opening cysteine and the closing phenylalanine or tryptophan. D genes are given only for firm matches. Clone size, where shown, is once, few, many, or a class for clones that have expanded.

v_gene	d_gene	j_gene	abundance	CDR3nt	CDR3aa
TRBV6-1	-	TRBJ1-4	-	TGTGCCAGCCGCGTGAGACAGTACGATGAAAAACTGTTTTTT	CASRVRQYDEKLFF
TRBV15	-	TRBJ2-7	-	TGTGCCACCAACCGGGACACGGACTACGAGCAGTACTTC	CATNRDTDYEQYF
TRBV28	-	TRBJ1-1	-	TGTGCCAGCAGTTTGAACGCTACCCACACTGAAGCTTTCTTT	CASSLNATHTEAFF
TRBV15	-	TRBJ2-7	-	TGTGCCACCAGCACCGGGACTCACAGACCTCATCGCTACGAGCAGTACTTC	CATSTGTHRPHRYEQYF
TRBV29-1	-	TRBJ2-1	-	TGCAGCGTTGAAGAGATCGAACAATACAATGAGCAGTTCTTC	CSVEEIEQYNEQFF
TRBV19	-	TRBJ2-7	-	TGTGCCAGTAGTACTCGAGGGGGAATTGAGCAGTACTTC	CASSTRGGIEQYF
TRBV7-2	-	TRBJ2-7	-	TGTGCCAGCAGCTTAGCGGCAGGGTGGCAGTACTTC	CASSLAAGWQYF
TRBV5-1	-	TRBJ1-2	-	TGCGCCAGCAGCTTAGGCCAAGGTGACTATGGCTACGCCTTC	CASSLGQGDYGYAF
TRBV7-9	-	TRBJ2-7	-	TGTGCCAGCAGCTTAGCGGGAGTCAGGTCCTACGAGCAGTACTTC	CASSLAGVRSYEQYF
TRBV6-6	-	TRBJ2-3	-	TGTGCCAGCAGTTACGGGCGTGGGTCAGATACGCAGTATTTT	CASSYGRGSDTQYF
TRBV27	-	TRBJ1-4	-	TGTGCCAGCAGTTCCCTACAGGGTGCAACTAATGAAAAACTGTTTTTT	CASSSLQGATNEKLFF
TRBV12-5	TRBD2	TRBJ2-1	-	TGTGCTAGTGGTTTTAGCGGGGCCCTCTACAATGAGCAGTTCTTC	CASGFSGALYNEQFF
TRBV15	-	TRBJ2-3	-	TGTGCCACCAGCAGAGAGTCTGCTGCGGAGAAAGATACGCAGTATTTT	CATSRESAAEKDTQYF
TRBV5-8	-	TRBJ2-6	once	TGTGCCAGCAGCCGCGGGGAGGCGGGCTCTGGGGCCAACGTCCTGACTTTC	CASSRGEAGSGANVLTF
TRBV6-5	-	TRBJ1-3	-	TGTGCCAGCAGTTACAACGAAACTAACACCATATATTTT	CASSYNETNTIYF
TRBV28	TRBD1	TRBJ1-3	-	TGTGCCAGCAGGACAGGGGGCTCTGGAAACACCATATATTTT	CASRTGGSGNTIYF
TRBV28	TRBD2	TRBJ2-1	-	TGTGCCAGCAGAACCCGCCCTCTAGCGGGGGGGCCGACGAATGAGCAGTTCTTC	CASRTRPLAGGPTNEQFF
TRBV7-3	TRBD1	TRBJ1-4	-	TGTGCCACGATCCCGGGACAGGGCGGTACTTATGAAAAACTGTTTTTT	CATIPGQGGTYEKLFF